These T cell receptor beta chains were read from a single sample in a study of blood T cell repertoires in COVID-19. Method: immunoSEQ multiplex PCR; TCRdb's copy keeps in-frame clones and lacks some. The profile shows some 400,000 clones, 75% to 90% of them singletons. The sample consisted of PBMCs or T cells enriched from blood (not recorded which). These receptors were collected from a man aged 25 to 40 who had recovered from COVID-19. Each CDR3 is given with its conserved first and last residue. The order of the fields is D gene, J gene, clone size, CDR3 length, V gene, CDR3 protein, CDR3 DNA. A D gene is named only where the DNA matches it firmly. Clone size appears in some rows only: once, few, many, or a class for an expanded clone.

d_gene: TRBD1; j_gene: TRBJ1-1; abundance: NA; len: 13; v_gene: TRBV7-2; CDR3aa: CASSLTGSVEAFF; CDR3nt: TGTGCCAGCAGCCTGACAGGGTCGGTTGAAGCTTTCTTT
d_gene: NA; j_gene: TRBJ2-7; abundance: once; len: 13; v_gene: TRBV28; CDR3aa: CASNQPSSYEQYF; CDR3nt: TGTGCCAGCAATCAACCCTCTAGCTACGAGCAGTACTTC
d_gene: TRBD2; j_gene: TRBJ2-7; abundance: NA; len: 15; v_gene: TRBV2; CDR3aa: CASSDTSGGLYEQYF; CDR3nt: TGTGCCAGCAGCGATACTAGCGGGGGGCTCTACGAGCAGTACTTC
d_gene: TRBD2; j_gene: TRBJ2-7; abundance: NA; len: 16; v_gene: TRBV11-2; CDR3aa: CASRAGVGGPQWAQYF; CDR3nt: TGTGCCAGCAGGGCGGGTGTGGGAGGGCCCCAGTGGGCGCAGTACTTC
d_gene: NA; j_gene: TRBJ1-5; abundance: NA; len: 13; v_gene: TRBV5-8; CDR3aa: CASGPYGNQPQHF; CDR3nt: TGTGCCAGCGGGCCCTATGGCAATCAGCCCCAGCATTTT
d_gene: TRBD1; j_gene: TRBJ1-6; abundance: NA; len: 14; v_gene: TRBV28; CDR3aa: CASRRDRGLSPLHF; CDR3nt: TGTGCCAGCAGACGGGACAGGGGGCTGTCACCCCTCCACTTT
d_gene: NA; j_gene: TRBJ1-1; abundance: few; len: 11; v_gene: TRBV12-3/TRBV12-4; CDR3aa: CASSFAREAFF; CDR3nt: TGTGCCAGCAGTTTTGCCCGGGAAGCTTTCTTT
d_gene: NA; j_gene: TRBJ1-2; abundance: NA; len: 14; v_gene: TRBV5-1; CDR3aa: CASSLKPGDYGYTF; CDR3nt: TGCGCCAGCAGCTTGAAGCCAGGGGACTATGGCTACACCTTC
d_gene: TRBD2; j_gene: TRBJ2-1; abundance: NA; len: 18; v_gene: TRBV14; CDR3aa: CASSQGGLAGGRRHEQFF; CDR3nt: TGTGCCAGCAGCCAAGGCGGACTAGCGGGAGGCCGACGTCATGAGCAGTTCTTC
d_gene: NA; j_gene: TRBJ1-5; abundance: NA; len: 14; v_gene: TRBV29-1; CDR3aa: CSVAQQEGSQPQHF; CDR3nt: TGCAGCGTTGCTCAACAAGAAGGGAGTCAGCCCCAGCATTTT
d_gene: TRBD1; j_gene: TRBJ1-1; abundance: once; len: 14; v_gene: TRBV3-1/TRBV3-2; CDR3aa: CASSLTGGNTEAFF; CDR3nt: TGTGCCAGCAGCCTTACAGGGGGAAACACTGAAGCTTTCTTT
d_gene: TRBD1; j_gene: TRBJ1-2; abundance: NA; len: 15; v_gene: TRBV6-1; CDR3aa: CASSEGTGVSYGYTF; CDR3nt: TGTGCCAGCAGTGAAGGGACAGGGGTGTCATATGGCTACACCTTC
d_gene: TRBD1; j_gene: TRBJ1-4; abundance: NA; len: 19; v_gene: TRBV7-6; CDR3aa: CASSLDSSYGTGTNEKLFF; CDR3nt: TGTGCCAGCAGCTTAGACTCCAGCTACGGGACAGGAACTAATGAAAAACTGTTTTTT
d_gene: NA; j_gene: TRBJ1-1; abundance: NA; len: 13; v_gene: TRBV3-1/TRBV3-2; CDR3aa: CASSPRRETEAFF; CDR3nt: TGTGCCAGCAGCCCGAGGAGGGAGACTGAAGCTTTCTTT
d_gene: NA; j_gene: TRBJ2-1; abundance: NA; len: 14; v_gene: TRBV5-6; CDR3aa: CASSLTGLNDEQFF; CDR3nt: TGTGCCAGCAGCTTGACAGGGTTGAACGATGAGCAGTTCTTC
d_gene: TRBD1; j_gene: TRBJ1-6; abundance: NA; len: 16; v_gene: TRBV2; CDR3aa: CASTPDRVTYNSPLHF; CDR3nt: TGTGCCAGCACTCCAGACAGGGTAACCTATAATTCACCCCTCCACTTT
d_gene: TRBD2; j_gene: TRBJ2-1; abundance: NA; len: 16; v_gene: TRBV5-1; CDR3aa: CASSELALSSHNEQFF; CDR3nt: TGCGCCAGCAGCGAACTAGCGCTTTCTTCTCACAATGAGCAGTTCTTC
d_gene: NA; j_gene: TRBJ2-5; abundance: NA; len: 14; v_gene: TRBV7-6; CDR3aa: CASGNLDSQETQYF; CDR3nt: TGTGCCAGCGGGAACCTGGACAGCCAAGAGACCCAGTACTTC
d_gene: TRBD1; j_gene: TRBJ2-1; abundance: NA; len: 14; v_gene: TRBV5-6; CDR3aa: CASSPGQGTGEQFF; CDR3nt: TGTGCCAGCAGCCCAGGACAGGGGACGGGGGAGCAGTTCTTC
d_gene: NA; j_gene: TRBJ1-5; abundance: NA; len: 15; v_gene: TRBV4-2; CDR3aa: CASSQREGGNQPQHF; CDR3nt: TGTGCCAGCAGCCAGAGGGAGGGGGGCAATCAGCCCCAGCATTTT
d_gene: NA; j_gene: TRBJ1-3; abundance: NA; len: 17; v_gene: TRBV15; CDR3aa: CATSREQRGPSGNTIYF; CDR3nt: TGTGCCACCAGCAGAGAGCAGCGGGGGCCCTCTGGAAACACCATATATTTT
d_gene: TRBD1; j_gene: TRBJ2-2; abundance: NA; len: 15; v_gene: TRBV9; CDR3aa: CASSGTTGGFGELFF; CDR3nt: TGTGCCAGCAGCGGGACGACAGGGGGCTTCGGGGAGCTGTTTTTT
d_gene: NA; j_gene: TRBJ1-6; abundance: NA; len: 16; v_gene: TRBV18; CDR3aa: CASSPKVSSYNSPLHF; CDR3nt: TGTGCCAGCTCACCAAAAGTTAGCTCCTATAATTCACCCCTCCACTTT
d_gene: TRBD1; j_gene: TRBJ1-5; abundance: NA; len: 13; v_gene: TRBV28; CDR3aa: CASRKQGDQPQHF; CDR3nt: TGTGCCAGCAGGAAACAGGGGGATCAGCCCCAGCATTTT
d_gene: NA; j_gene: TRBJ1-1; abundance: NA; len: 15; v_gene: TRBV27; CDR3aa: CASSFAGSMNTEAFF; CDR3nt: TGTGCCAGCAGTTTTGCGGGGTCTATGAACACTGAAGCTTTCTTT
d_gene: NA; j_gene: TRBJ2-1; abundance: NA; len: 17; v_gene: TRBV28; CDR3aa: CASSLPNGSYRDNEQFF; CDR3nt: TGTGCCAGCAGTTTACCGAACGGCTCCTACAGGGACAATGAGCAGTTCTTC
d_gene: TRBD2; j_gene: TRBJ2-2; abundance: NA; len: 13; v_gene: TRBV19; CDR3aa: CASTLADTGELFF; CDR3nt: TGTGCCAGTACCCTAGCGGACACCGGGGAGCTGTTTTTT
d_gene: TRBD1; j_gene: TRBJ1-5; abundance: NA; len: 15; v_gene: TRBV25-1; CDR3aa: CASSESRTGYQPQHF; CDR3nt: TGTGCCAGCAGTGAATCCAGGACAGGGTATCAGCCCCAGCATTTT
d_gene: NA; j_gene: TRBJ1-2; abundance: NA; len: 13; v_gene: TRBV11-2; CDR3aa: CASSLSASYGYTF; CDR3nt: TGTGCCAGCAGCTTGAGCGCGAGCTATGGCTACACCTTC
d_gene: NA; j_gene: TRBJ1-4; abundance: NA; len: 13; v_gene: TRBV12-3/TRBV12-4; CDR3aa: CASSWATNEKLFF; CDR3nt: TGTGCCAGCAGTTGGGCGACTAATGAAAAACTGTTTTTT
d_gene: TRBD1; j_gene: TRBJ2-7; abundance: NA; len: 14; v_gene: TRBV7-8; CDR3aa: CASSSQGAAYEQYF; CDR3nt: TGTGCCAGCAGCTCACAGGGGGCCGCCTACGAGCAGTACTTC
d_gene: TRBD1; j_gene: TRBJ1-2; abundance: NA; len: 17; v_gene: TRBV5-1; CDR3aa: CASSLGLPGQGAYGYTF; CDR3nt: TGCGCCAGCAGCTTGGGACTGCCGGGACAGGGGGCCTATGGCTACACCTTC
d_gene: NA; j_gene: TRBJ2-2; abundance: NA; len: 15; v_gene: TRBV6-1; CDR3aa: CASSEEGAGWGELFF; CDR3nt: TGTGCCAGCAGTGAAGAAGGGGCAGGATGGGGGGAGCTGTTTTTT
d_gene: TRBD1; j_gene: TRBJ2-1; abundance: NA; len: 15; v_gene: TRBV23-1; CDR3aa: CASTPGTGNHNEQFF; CDR3nt: TGCGCCAGCACCCCTGGGACAGGGAACCACAATGAGCAGTTCTTC
d_gene: TRBD1; j_gene: TRBJ2-5; abundance: NA; len: 14; v_gene: TRBV24-1; CDR3aa: CATSRTGGLETQYF; CDR3nt: TGTGCCACCAGTCGGACAGGGGGCTTGGAGACCCAGTACTTC
d_gene: TRBD1; j_gene: TRBJ1-4; abundance: NA; len: 18; v_gene: TRBV13; CDR3aa: CASSRRTGSIVSKEKLFF; CDR3nt: TGTGCCAGCAGCAGGCGGACAGGGAGTATCGTCTCTAAAGAAAAACTGTTTTTT
d_gene: NA; j_gene: TRBJ2-7; abundance: NA; len: 11; v_gene: TRBV6-6; CDR3aa: CASLGANEQYF; CDR3nt: TGTGCCAGCCTGGGAGCAAACGAGCAGTACTTC
d_gene: TRBD1; j_gene: TRBJ1-1; abundance: NA; len: 17; v_gene: TRBV25-1; CDR3aa: CASRGWDRGRVNTEAFF; CDR3nt: TGTGCCAGCAGAGGTTGGGACAGGGGGCGGGTGAACACTGAAGCTTTCTTT
d_gene: TRBD1; j_gene: TRBJ1-2; abundance: NA; len: 17; v_gene: TRBV11-2; CDR3aa: CASSLRDQGARNYGYTF; CDR3nt: TGTGCCAGCAGCTTAAGGGATCAGGGGGCGCGGAACTATGGCTACACCTTC
d_gene: TRBD1; j_gene: TRBJ1-4; abundance: NA; len: 12; v_gene: TRBV3-1/TRBV3-2; CDR3aa: CASSRTGGLLFF; CDR3nt: TGTGCCAGCAGTCGCACAGGGGGCCTACTGTTTTTT
d_gene: TRBD1; j_gene: TRBJ1-1; abundance: NA; len: 16; v_gene: TRBV6-6; CDR3aa: CATVASTGGMNTEAFF; CDR3nt: TGTGCCACCGTTGCATCCACAGGGGGGATGAACACTGAAGCTTTCTTT
d_gene: TRBD1; j_gene: TRBJ1-5; abundance: once; len: 15; v_gene: TRBV7-2; CDR3aa: CASSLGQGGWQPQHF; CDR3nt: TGTGCCAGCAGCTTAGGACAGGGGGGATGGCAGCCCCAGCATTTT
d_gene: NA; j_gene: TRBJ2-1; abundance: NA; len: 14; v_gene: TRBV6-5; CDR3aa: CASSRGPSYNEQFF; CDR3nt: TGTGCCAGCAGTAGGGGTCCCTCCTACAATGAGCAGTTCTTC
d_gene: TRBD2; j_gene: TRBJ2-1; abundance: NA; len: 14; v_gene: TRBV5-1; CDR3aa: CASSWDYLYNEQFF; CDR3nt: TGCGCCAGCAGCTGGGACTACCTTTACAATGAGCAGTTCTTC
d_gene: NA; j_gene: TRBJ2-5; abundance: once; len: 12; v_gene: TRBV2; CDR3aa: CASGQDLETQYF; CDR3nt: TGTGCCAGTGGACAAGACCTAGAGACCCAGTACTTC
d_gene: TRBD2; j_gene: TRBJ2-5; abundance: NA; len: 15; v_gene: TRBV3-1/TRBV3-2; CDR3aa: CASSQTSATQETQYF; CDR3nt: TGTGCCAGCAGCCAAACTAGCGCCACCCAAGAGACCCAGTACTTC
d_gene: NA; j_gene: TRBJ2-2; abundance: NA; len: 14; v_gene: TRBV21-1; CDR3aa: CASSKRLATGELFF; CDR3nt: TGTGCCAGCAGCAAAAGGCTAGCGACGGGGGAGCTGTTTTTT
d_gene: NA; j_gene: TRBJ2-7; abundance: NA; len: 18; v_gene: TRBV5-6; CDR3aa: CASSWTSGLPNYPNEQYF; CDR3nt: TGTGCCAGCAGCTGGACCTCGGGGTTACCTAACTACCCTAACGAGCAGTACTTC
d_gene: NA; j_gene: TRBJ1-3; abundance: NA; len: 11; v_gene: TRBV5-1; CDR3aa: CASYQGNTIYF; CDR3nt: TGCGCCAGCTACCAGGGAAACACCATATATTTT
d_gene: NA; j_gene: TRBJ1-1; abundance: NA; len: 12; v_gene: TRBV7-2; CDR3aa: CASSLDLRLAFF; CDR3nt: TGTGCCAGCAGCTTAGATCTGCGGTTAGCTTTCTTT
d_gene: NA; j_gene: TRBJ1-5; abundance: NA; len: 13; v_gene: TRBV28; CDR3aa: CASSSSTDQPQHF; CDR3nt: TGTGCCAGCAGTTCCAGTACAGATCAGCCCCAGCATTTT
d_gene: TRBD1; j_gene: TRBJ2-7; abundance: NA; len: 19; v_gene: TRBV4-1; CDR3aa: CASKPLAGTGLRSSYEQYF; CDR3nt: TGCGCCAGCAAGCCCCTAGCCGGGACAGGGCTCAGGAGCTCCTACGAGCAGTACTTC
d_gene: TRBD2; j_gene: TRBJ2-7; abundance: NA; len: 15; v_gene: TRBV5-5; CDR3aa: CASSSLAGAGYEQYF; CDR3nt: TGTGCCAGCAGCTCTCTAGCGGGAGCCGGCTACGAGCAGTACTTC
d_gene: TRBD2; j_gene: TRBJ2-3; abundance: NA; len: 14; v_gene: TRBV5-4; CDR3aa: CASSSQRELDTQYF; CDR3nt: TGTGCCAGCAGCTCCCAGCGGGAGTTAGATACGCAGTATTTT
d_gene: NA; j_gene: TRBJ1-1; abundance: once; len: 19; v_gene: TRBV15; CDR3aa: CATSRDSKTRPGVVTEAFF; CDR3nt: TGTGCCACCAGCAGAGATTCGAAGACACGACCTGGTGTGGTTACTGAAGCTTTCTTT
d_gene: NA; j_gene: TRBJ2-1; abundance: NA; len: 18; v_gene: TRBV9; CDR3aa: CASSLLDSLGSSGIRQFF; CDR3nt: TGTGCCAGCAGCCTATTGGACAGTCTTGGTTCGTCGGGGATAAGGCAGTTCTTC